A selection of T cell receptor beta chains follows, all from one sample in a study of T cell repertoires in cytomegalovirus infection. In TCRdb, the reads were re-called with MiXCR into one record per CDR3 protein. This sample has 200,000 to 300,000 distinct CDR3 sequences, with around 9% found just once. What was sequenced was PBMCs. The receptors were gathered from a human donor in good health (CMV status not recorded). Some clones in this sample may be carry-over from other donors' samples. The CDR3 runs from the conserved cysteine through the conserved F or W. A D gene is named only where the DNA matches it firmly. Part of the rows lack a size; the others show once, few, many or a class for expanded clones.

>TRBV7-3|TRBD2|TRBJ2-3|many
CASSLTGLAGRADTQYF
TGTGCCAGCAGCTTAACCGGACTAGCGGGGAGGGCAGATACGCAGTATTTT
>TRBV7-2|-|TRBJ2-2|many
CASSLWGRANTGELFF
TGTGCCAGCAGCTTATGGGGGCGCGCGAACACCGGGGAGCTGTTTTTT
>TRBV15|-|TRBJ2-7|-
CATTVGRGGDEQYF
TGTGCCACCACCGTGGGAAGGGGGGGGGACGAGCAGTACTTC
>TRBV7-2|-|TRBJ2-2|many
CASLTSNTGELFF
TGTGCCTCTTTAACTTCGAACACCGGGGAGCTGTTTTTT
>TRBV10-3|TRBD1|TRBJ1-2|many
CAISASGTGGDGYTF
TGTGCCATCAGTGCTTCCGGGACAGGGGGAGATGGCTACACCTTC
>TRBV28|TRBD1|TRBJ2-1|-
CASRTRTGDGRSGEQFF
TGTGCCAGCAGGACTCGGACAGGGGATGGCAGGTCGGGTGAGCAGTTCTTC
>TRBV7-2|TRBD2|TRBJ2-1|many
CASNLGIAGEGKFF
TGTGCCAGCAACCTTGGGATAGCGGGGGAGGGCAAGTTCTTC
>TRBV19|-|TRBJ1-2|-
CASSIVDLSGYTF
TGTGCCAGTAGTATAGTGGACTTAAGCGGCTACACCTTC
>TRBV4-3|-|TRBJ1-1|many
CASSPGEGQVAFF
TGCGCCAGCAGCCCAGGGGAGGGCCAGGTAGCTTTCTTT
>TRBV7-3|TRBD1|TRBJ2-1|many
CASSVQQGVYNEQFF
TGTGCCAGCAGCGTCCAACAGGGGGTTTACAATGAGCAGTTCTTC
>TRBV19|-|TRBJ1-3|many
CASSKGQGRIGNTIYF
TGTGCCAGTAGTAAAGGTCAGGGAAGGATTGGAAACACCATATATTTT
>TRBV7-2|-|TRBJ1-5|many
CASSPAVGQPQHF
TGTGCCAGCAGCCCAGCAGTGGGTCAGCCCCAGCATTTT
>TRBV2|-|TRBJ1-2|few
CASSEARASGYGYTF
TGTGCCAGCAGTGAAGCTCGTGCTTCGGGCTATGGCTACACCTTC
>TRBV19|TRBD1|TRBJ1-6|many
CASRDRGGGNSPLHF
TGTGCCAGTAGAGACAGGGGTGGAGGAAATTCACCCCTCCACTTT
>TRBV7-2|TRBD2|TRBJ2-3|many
CASSRPLAGESDTQYF
TGTGCCAGCAGCCGTCCACTAGCGGGAGAATCAGATACGCAGTATTTT
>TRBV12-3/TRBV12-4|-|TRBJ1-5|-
CASSLGTPHNQPQHF
TGTGCCAGCAGTTTAGGGACACCCCACAATCAGCCCCAGCATTTT
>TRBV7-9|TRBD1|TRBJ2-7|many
CASSSSRDRTTYEQYF
TGTGCCAGCAGCTCCAGCCGGGACAGGACTACCTACGAGCAGTACTTC
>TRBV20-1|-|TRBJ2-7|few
CSARDPGRAGSYEQYF
TGCAGTGCTAGAGATCCGGGCCGAGCAGGGTCCTACGAGCAGTACTTC
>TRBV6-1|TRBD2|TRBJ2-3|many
CASSSGLAGRSTDTQYF
TGTGCCAGCAGTTCCGGACTAGCGGGACGTAGCACAGATACGCAGTATTTT
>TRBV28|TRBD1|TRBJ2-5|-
CASSNTGARAWAQYF
TGTGCCAGCAGTAACACAGGGGCACGCGCGTGGGCCCAGTACTTC
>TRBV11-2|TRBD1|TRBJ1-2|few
CASSLRGATTGNYGYTF
TGTGCCAGCAGTTTAAGAGGAGCAACGACAGGGAACTATGGCTACACCTTC
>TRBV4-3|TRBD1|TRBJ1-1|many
CASSPTGGLPNTEAFF
TGCGCCAGCAGCCCGACAGGGGGCCTGCCCAACACTGAAGCTTTCTTT
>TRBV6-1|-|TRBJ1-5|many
CASRDRKNQPQHF
TGTGCCAGCAGAGATAGAAAGAATCAGCCCCAGCATTTT
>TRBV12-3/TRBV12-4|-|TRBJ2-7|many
CASSFGRVREQYF
TGTGCCAGCAGTTTTGGCAGGGTGCGCGAGCAGTACTTC
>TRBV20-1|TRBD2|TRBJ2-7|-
CSARDWAGAHEQYF
TGCAGTGCTAGAGATTGGGCGGGAGCTCACGAGCAGTACTTC
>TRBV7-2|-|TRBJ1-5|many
CASSLDSFNQPQHF
TGTGCCAGCAGCTTAGATAGCTTCAATCAGCCCCAGCATTTT
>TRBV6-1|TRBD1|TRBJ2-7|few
CASSGPGQGREQYF
TGTGCCAGCAGTGGCCCGGGACAGGGTCGGGAGCAGTACTTC
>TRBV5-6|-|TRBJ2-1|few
CASSSGTLNNEQFF
TGTGCCAGCAGCTCCGGGACCCTGAACAATGAGCAGTTCTTC
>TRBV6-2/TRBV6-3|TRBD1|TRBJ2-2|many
CASSFDRVRTGELFF
TGTGCCAGCAGTTTCGACAGGGTCCGCACCGGGGAGCTGTTTTTT
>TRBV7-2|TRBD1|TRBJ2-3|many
CASSLKGPRGGEDTQYF
TGTGCCAGCAGCTTAAAGGGGCCTCGAGGGGGCGAAGATACGCAGTATTTT
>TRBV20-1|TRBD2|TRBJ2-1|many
CSAPSLAGVYNEQFF
TGCAGTGCTCCCAGTCTAGCGGGGGTGTACAATGAGCAGTTCTTC
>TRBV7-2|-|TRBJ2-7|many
CASSRTDLGYEQYF
TGTGCCAGCAGCCGGACCGACTTGGGCTACGAGCAGTACTTC
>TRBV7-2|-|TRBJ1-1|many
CASSLAFRAGEAFF
TGTGCCAGCAGCTTAGCGTTCAGGGCAGGTGAAGCTTTCTTT